Below are 28 T cell receptor beta chains sequenced from a single sample in a study of cytomegalovirus exposure and HLA in healthy donors. Clones were sequenced by immunoSEQ multiplex PCR, and TCRdb holds only the in-frame ones, with some missing. The sample contains 110,000 to 150,000 clones, approximately 94% of which appear only once. Specimen: PBMCs. All receptors derive from a man in his late teens or twenties in good health and CMV-seropositive.

The V call is TRBV5-4, the J call TRBJ1-1; D uncertain. CDR1 and CDR2 from the germline V gene are SGHNT and YYREEE (reference sequence). V was trimmed by 1 base and J by 1 base, leaving 5 bases between them. CDR3 size: 13 residues. The DNA for the CDR3 is TGTGCCAGCAGCTTGTTACAGAACACTGAAGCTTTCTTT. It encodes CASSLLQNTEAFF.

The CDR3 coding sequence is TGCGCCAGCAGTCAATCTGACGCTAGCGAACACACAGATACGCAGTATTTT. Protein: CASSQSDASEHTDTQYF. The chain couples TRBV23-1 to TRBJ2-3, with D perhaps matching TRBD2 (6 bases). TRBV23-1 is classed as an ORF, of uncertain function. V was pared by 0 bases and J by 2 bases, with 15 bases between. This CDR3 is built from 17 residues.

The CDR3 is CASSQELATYEQYF. CDR3 DNA sequence: TGTGCCAGCAGCCAAGAACTAGCGACTTACGAGCAGTACTTC. V is TRBV4-2 and J is TRBJ2-7; 7 bases line up with TRBD2. With V trimmed by 0 bases and J by 4 bases, 3 bases remained unmatched. This CDR3 contains 14 residues. Germline V lookup: CDR1 LGHNA, CDR2 YNFKEQ.

This chain connects TRBV28 to TRBJ1-2, with TRBD1 matching 8 bases. CDR3 length: 15 amino acids. Germline V gene data show CDR1 as MDHEN and CDR2 as SYDVKM. J lost 0 bases, V lost 6 bases, and 6 bases had no gene match. DNA of the CDR3: TGTGCCAGCAGCCCAGGACAGGGCGCTAACTATGGCTACACCTTC. Translating it yields CASSPGQGANYGYTF.

The chain carries TRBV6-5 and TRBJ2-5; 11 bases are shared with TRBD1. V gave up 5 bases and J gave up 4 bases; unmatched junction bases: 6. The CDR3 sequence is 15 residues long. The germline V gene encodes CDR1 MNHEY and CDR2 SVGAGI. CDR3: CASSLTGTGGETQYF. CDR3 coding DNA: TGTGCCAGCAGTCTCACCGGGACAGGGGGAGAGACCCAGTACTTC.

V gene TRBV6-1 combines with J gene TRBJ1-2, with D possibly TRBD1 on 5 matching bases. Per germline, CDR1 MNHNS and CDR2 SASEGT. The CDR3 length is 12 residues. Trimming stripped 2 bases from V and 8 bases from J, with 9 bases between. DNA of the CDR3: TGTGCCAGCAGTGAAAGGACAAACGGCTACACCTTC. Protein sequence: CASSERTNGYTF.

The chain recombines TRBV28 with TRBJ2-7; the match to TRBD1 covers 9 bases. With 5 bases clipped from V and 5 bases from J, the junction kept 10 bases outside the gene matches. Germline V gives CDR1 MDHEN, CDR2 SYDVKM. This CDR3 spans 15 amino acids. The CDR3 loop reads CASSLEGTGSDEQYF. The CDR3 DNA follows: TGTGCCAGCAGTCTCGAAGGGACAGGGTCGGACGAGCAGTACTTC.

This chain joins TRBV7-9 and TRBJ1-5; no reliable D call. The V gene's germline CDR1 is SEHNR and CDR2 FQNEAQ (reference sequence). There are 12 residues in the CDR3. Trimming took off 2 bases at V and 4 bases at J, with 3 bases between the two ends. The CDR3 is CASSLQNQPQHF. CDR3 in DNA: TGTGCCAGCAGCTTACAAAATCAGCCCCAGCATTTT.

The chain has TRBV11-2 and TRBJ2-1; 10 bases are shared with TRBD2. Trimming at V came to 6 bases and at J to 9 bases, leaving 5 bases not matched to a gene. Per germline, CDR1 SGHAT and CDR2 FQNNGV. The CDR3 totals 13 residues. Here the CDR3 DNA reads TGTGCCAGCAGGCTAGCGGGAGCCGGTGAGCAGTTCTTC. Translation: CASRLAGAGEQFF.

For the CDR3, the DNA is TGCAGCGTTGAAGGCCAGGGGTACGAGCAGTACTTC. This gives the protein CSVEGQGYEQYF. J is TRBJ2-7 and V is TRBV29-1; tentative D call: TRBD1 (6 bases). Germline V gives CDR1 SQVTM, CDR2 ANQGSEA. This CDR3 comprises 12 residues. V was pared by 1 base and J by 4 bases, with 8 bases between.

The V and J genes are TRBV25-1 and TRBJ1-1; D ambiguous. Per the germline V gene, CDR1 is MGHDK and CDR2 is SYGVNS. The CDR3 spans 17 residues. V lost 4 bases, J lost 0 bases, and 18 bases lay in between. The CDR3 spells CASSGAEGSFMNTEAFF. In DNA form, the CDR3 reads TGTGCCAGCAGTGGGGCTGAAGGGAGTTTCATGAACACTGAAGCTTTCTTT. Supplemented by reference TRBV25-1 and TRBJ1-1, the full variable domain reads EADIYQTPRYLVIGTGKKITLECSQTMGHDKMYWYQQDPGMELHLIHYSYGVNSTEKGDLSSESTVSRIRTEHFPLTLESARPSHTSQYLCASSGAEGSFMNTEAFFGQGTRLTVV.

This rearrangement joins TRBV5-4 to TRBJ1-2; 8 bases are shared with TRBD1. In germline, CDR1 is SGHNT, CDR2 YYREEE (reference sequence). The CDR3 runs 15 residues. V shed 0 bases and J 4 bases; nucleotides not matched to a gene: 5. DNA of the CDR3: TGTGCCAGCAGCTTGGGTCTGGACAGGGCCTATGGCTACACCTTC. Encoded protein: CASSLGLDRAYGYTF.

The chain joins TRBV2 to TRBJ1-3; D perhaps matches TRBD1 (6 bases). Trimming took off 5 bases at V and 0 bases at J, with 8 bases between the two ends. Germline V gives CDR1 SNHLY, CDR2 FYNNEI. The CDR3 has 14 amino acids. CDR3 in amino acids: CASSRTVSGNTIYF. DNA for the CDR3: TGTGCCAGCAGTCGGACAGTCTCTGGAAACACCATATATTTT.

The chain employs TRBV7-7 and TRBJ2-5; TRBD2 agrees at 9 bases. Germline trimming cut 3 bases from V and 8 bases from J; bases unmatched to any gene: 7. Germline values: CDR1 SSHAT, CDR2 FNYEAQ (reference sequence). This CDR3 is 14 amino acids long. CDR3 sequence: CASSLRLADSTQYF. CDR3 sequence (DNA): TGTGCCAGCAGCTTGAGACTAGCGGATTCCACCCAGTACTTC. Full variable domain (outside the CDR3, taken from reference TRBV7-7 and TRBJ2-5): GAGVSQSPRYKVTKRGQDVTLRCDPISSHATLYWYQQALGQGPEFLTYFNYEAQPDKSGLPSDRFSAERPEGSISTLTIQRTEQRDSAMYRCASSLRLADSTQYFGPGTRLLVL.

The chain couples TRBV13 to TRBJ2-2, with D tentatively TRBD1 (7 bases). The germline gives CDR1 PRHDT, CDR2 FYEKMQ (reference sequence). V was pared by 0 bases and J by 6 bases, with 8 bases between. This CDR3 spans 14 amino acids. CDR3 nucleotides: TGTGCCAGCAGCTTAGGCAGGGGGGCCGGGGAGCTGTTTTTT. It translates to CASSLGRGAGELFF.

J is TRBJ2-3 and V is TRBV9, with 9 nucleotides matching TRBD1. The CDR3 totals 16 residues. In germline, CDR1 is SGDLS, CDR2 YYNGEE. V lost 3 bases to trimming and J lost 2 bases; unmatched junction nucleotides: 7. DNA of the CDR3: TGTGCCAGCAGCGCCGGGACAGGGCCGTTCACAGATACGCAGTATTTT. As protein: CASSAGTGPFTDTQYF.

V is TRBV6-1 and J is TRBJ2-7; 8 bases are shared with TRBD2. The V segment lost 7 bases and the J segment 2 bases; nucleotides outside the gene matches: 1. The CDR3 has 12 amino acids. Germline V gene lookup returns CDR1 MNHNS and CDR2 SASEGT. The CDR3 sequence is CASMTSAYEQYF. The CDR3 coding sequence is TGTGCCAGCATGACTAGCGCCTACGAGCAGTACTTC.

The chain employs TRBV5-5 and TRBJ2-3; 8 nucleotides agree with TRBD2. CDR3 length: 14 amino acids. The V gene end was trimmed by 2 bases and the J gene end by 3 bases; junction bases not matched to a gene: 2. Germline assignment: CDR1 SGHKS and CDR2 YYEKEE (reference sequence). The CDR3 region has the DNA TGTGCCAGCAGCTTTGCGGGGGGAACAGATACGCAGTATTTT. The encoded protein is CASSFAGGTDTQYF.

The rearrangement links TRBV11-2 to TRBJ2-5, with a weak D call TRBD2 (6 bases). The CDR3 totals 14 residues. The germline CDR1 and CDR2 sequences are SGHAT and FQNNGV. Trimming stripped 0 bases from V and 5 bases from J, with 10 bases between. The CDR3 spells CASSLDFGGETQYF. CDR3 DNA sequence: TGTGCCAGCAGCTTAGACTTTGGGGGGGAGACCCAGTACTTC.

The chain carries TRBV7-2 and TRBJ1-1; D may be TRBD1 (6 bases). The germline V gene encodes CDR1 SGHTA and CDR2 FQGNSA. V lost 1 base to trimming and J lost 0 bases, with 12 bases between them. CDR3 length: 16 amino acids. Written as DNA, the CDR3 is TGTGCCAGCAGCTTAGGGCAGGGGTATATGAACACTGAAGCTTTCTTT. It encodes CASSLGQGYMNTEAFF.

V usage is TRBV5-1 and J usage is TRBJ1-1; no clear D gene. The CDR3 totals 13 residues. The ends were cut back, 4 bases at V and 1 base at J, with 8 bases in the middle. Germline CDR1 reads SGHRS; CDR2 reads YFSETQ. This chain's CDR3 is CASSTEGNTEAFF. CDR3 nucleotide sequence: TGCGCCAGCAGCACCGAGGGGAACACTGAAGCTTTCTTT.

The genes are TRBV2 and TRBJ2-2; 10 nucleotides line up with TRBD2. The length of the CDR3 is 16 residues. Trimming cost V 7 bases and J 6 bases; bases outside gene matches: 11. Germline assignment: CDR1 SNHLY and CDR2 FYNNEI. CDR3 DNA: TGTGCCAGCAAGAAATCCGGGACTAGCGAGGCCGGGGAGCTGTTTTTT. The encoded protein is CASKKSGTSEAGELFF.

The rearrangement uses TRBV30 and TRBJ1-1; 7 nucleotides line up with TRBD1. The V segment lost 3 bases and the J segment 7 bases; nucleotides outside the gene matches: 5. CDR1 and CDR2 from the germline V gene are GTSNPN and SVGIG (reference sequence). The CDR3 extends over 12 amino acids. Here the CDR3 DNA reads TGTGCCTGGAGGACCCGACAGGGTGAAGCTTTCTTT. The encoded protein is CAWRTRQGEAFF.

V and J are TRBV4-2 and TRBJ2-7; 12 bases align to TRBD2. Germline V gene data show CDR1 as LGHNA and CDR2 as YNFKEQ. The CDR3 runs 16 residues. Trimming removed 8 bases from V and 4 bases from J; junction bases left unmatched: 12. CDR3 residues: CASSQTSGRSRYEQYF. CDR3 DNA sequence: TGTGCCAGCTCGCAAACTAGCGGGAGGAGTAGATACGAGCAGTACTTC.

The CDR3 region has the DNA TGTGCCAGCAGCTTAGGGGGGGTTGGCACAGATACGCAGTATTTT. It yields the protein CASSLGGVGTDTQYF. This sequence joins TRBV11-3 and TRBJ2-3; the D gene is possibly TRBD2 (6 bases). V was trimmed by 1 base and J by 1 base, leaving 9 bases between them. The V gene's germline CDR1 is SGHNT and CDR2 YENEEA. The CDR3 loop spans 15 amino acids.

The rearrangement links TRBV28 to TRBJ2-7, with a possible D match to TRBD2 (6 bases). This CDR3 region has 14 residues. The V and J ends lost 3 bases and 3 bases respectively, with 12 bases between them. Germline V gives CDR1 MDHEN, CDR2 SYDVKM. This chain's CDR3 is CASSFGGENYEQYF. CDR3 nucleotide sequence: TGTGCCAGCAGTTTCGGGGGTGAGAACTACGAGCAGTACTTC. Looking up the rest from reference TRBV28 and TRBJ2-7 gives the full variable domain: DVKVTQSSRYLVKRTGEKVFLECVQDMDHENMFWYRQDPGLGLRLIYFSYDVKMKEKGDIPEGYSVSREKKERFSLILESASTNQTSMYLCASSFGGENYEQYFGPGTRLTVT.

V gene TRBV7-2 combines with J gene TRBJ2-1, with 9 nucleotides matching TRBD1. This CDR3 comprises 14 residues. Germline V CDR1 and CDR2: SGHTA, FQGNSA. The V segment lost 5 bases and the J segment 7 bases; nucleotides outside the gene matches: 6. CDR3 sequence: CASSPGTGRNEQFF. In DNA form, the CDR3 reads TGTGCCAGCAGCCCCGGGACAGGGCGGAATGAGCAGTTCTTC.

The rearrangement links TRBV27 to TRBJ2-3, with TRBD1 matching over 8 bases. Losses at the gene ends were 5 bases for V and 2 bases for J; bases not matched to a gene: 12. Germline V lookup: CDR1 MNHEY, CDR2 SMNVEV (reference sequence). This CDR3 comprises 17 residues. The CDR3 sequence is CASSPLGNRGTTDTQYF. CDR3 bases: TGTGCCAGCAGTCCCCTGGGTAACAGGGGGACCACAGATACGCAGTATTTT.